This TCR beta chain derives from a study of cytotoxic CD8 clonotypes in ibrutinib-treated CLL. Study-level results: Clonality went up at ibrutinib response and then declined back toward baseline at progression. Public clonotypes were rare and shrank or held steady on treatment. Baseline clonality was higher than in age-matched healthy donors and moved in step with circulating CD8+ T-cell counts. Samples from sustained-remission and progressing patients were taken at different times.

This CDR3 has 17 amino acids. With 0 bases removed from V and 0 bases from J, the gap between germline ends came to 13 bases. CDR1 MGHRA and CDR2 YSYEKL come from the germline V gene. Here immunoSEQ multiplex PCR was the method, and the copy in TCRdb shows in-frame clones only, minus some. The top ten clones hold 6.3% of a sample with around 330,000 clones, 67% of them seen once. About this clone: Its matching antigen is unknown.

The TCR was taken from a human donor with chronic lymphocytic leukemia. The J gene is TRBJ2-3, the V gene TRBV4-1; a possible D gene is TRBD2 (5 bases). The sequences come from PBMCs, collected after 36 months of ibrutinib treatment. CDR3 DNA sequence: TGCGCCAGCAGCCAAGAGAGGGTGGCTATGAGCACAGATACGCAGTATTTT. Its protein is CASSQERVAMSTDTQYF.